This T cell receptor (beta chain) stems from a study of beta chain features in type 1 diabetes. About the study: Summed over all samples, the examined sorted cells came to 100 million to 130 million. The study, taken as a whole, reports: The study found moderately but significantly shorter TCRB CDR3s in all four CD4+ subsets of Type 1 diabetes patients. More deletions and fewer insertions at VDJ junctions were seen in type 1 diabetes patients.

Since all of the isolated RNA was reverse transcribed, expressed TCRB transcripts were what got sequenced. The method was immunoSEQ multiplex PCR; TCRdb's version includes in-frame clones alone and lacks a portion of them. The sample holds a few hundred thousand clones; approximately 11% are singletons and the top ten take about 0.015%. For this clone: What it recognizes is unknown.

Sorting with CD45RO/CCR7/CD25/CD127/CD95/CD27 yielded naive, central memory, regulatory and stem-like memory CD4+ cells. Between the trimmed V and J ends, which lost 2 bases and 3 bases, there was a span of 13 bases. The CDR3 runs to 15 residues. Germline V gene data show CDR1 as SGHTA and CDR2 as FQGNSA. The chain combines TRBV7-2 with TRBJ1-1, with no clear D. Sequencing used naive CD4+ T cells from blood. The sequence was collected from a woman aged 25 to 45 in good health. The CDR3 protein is CASSLTSEAYTEAFF. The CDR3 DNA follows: TGTGCCAGCAGCTTAACGAGTGAGGCCTACACTGAAGCTTTCTTT.